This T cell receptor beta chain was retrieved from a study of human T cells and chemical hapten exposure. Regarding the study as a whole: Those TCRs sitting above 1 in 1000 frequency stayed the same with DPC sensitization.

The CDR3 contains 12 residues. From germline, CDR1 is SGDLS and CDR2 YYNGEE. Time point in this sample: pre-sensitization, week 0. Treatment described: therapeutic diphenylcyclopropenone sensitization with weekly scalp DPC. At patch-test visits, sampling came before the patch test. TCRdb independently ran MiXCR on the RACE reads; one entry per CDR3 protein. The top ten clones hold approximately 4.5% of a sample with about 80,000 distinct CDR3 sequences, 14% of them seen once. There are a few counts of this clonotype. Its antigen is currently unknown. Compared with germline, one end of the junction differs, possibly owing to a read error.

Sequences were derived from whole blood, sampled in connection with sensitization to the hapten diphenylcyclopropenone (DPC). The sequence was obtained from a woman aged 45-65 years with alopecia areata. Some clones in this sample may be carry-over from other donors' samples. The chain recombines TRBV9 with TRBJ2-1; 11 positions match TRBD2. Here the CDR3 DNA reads TGTGCCAGTAGCGGGAGGGCATATGAGCAGTTCTTC. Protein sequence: CASSGRAYEQFF.